The 19 T cell receptor beta chains listed next were all sequenced from one sample in a study of blood T cell repertoires in COVID-19. Profiling relied on immunoSEQ multiplex PCR, and the TCRdb table lists in-frame clones only, not all of them. The sample shows approximately 150,000 clones, roughly 87% of them seen only once. The sequenced sample was PBMCs or T cells enriched from blood (not recorded which). All receptors derive from a human donor with acute COVID-19. The donor label of this sample is uncertain.

This clone was detected only once. The V call is TRBV3-1 (or the pseudogene TRBV3-2), the J call TRBJ2-3; 11 positions agree with TRBD2. The J segment lost 5 bases and the V segment lost 6 bases, leaving 4 bases of the junction unmatched. This CDR3 is built from 14 residues. Germline CDR1 reads LGHDT; CDR2 reads YNNKEL (reference sequence). The CDR3 region is CASSLSGGGDTQYF. The CDR3, as DNA: TGTGCCAGCAGTCTTAGCGGGGGGGGAGATACGCAGTATTTT.

The chain couples TRBV15 to TRBJ1-6; the D is unclear. There are 17 residues in the CDR3. The germline V gene has CDR1 LNHNV and CDR2 YYDKDF (reference sequence). Trimming pared 0 bases from V and 10 bases from J, leaving 19 bases between. The CDR3 nucleotides are TGTGCCACCAGCAGAGATTTACGGTCTAGGCACGGCTCACCCCTCCACTTT. Translated, it gives CATSRDLRSRHGSPLHF.

The chain carries TRBV18 and TRBJ2-1; 8 bases agree with TRBD2. Germline V CDR1 and CDR2: KGHSH, LQKENI. The CDR3 runs 15 residues. V was pared by 3 bases and J by 4 bases, with 5 bases of the junction left unmatched. The chain's CDR3 is CASSPGTRRYNEQFF. CDR3 DNA sequence: TGTGCCAGCTCACCCGGGACTAGAAGATACAATGAGCAGTTCTTC.

The V gene is TRBV13, the J gene TRBJ1-3, with D possibly matching TRBD1 (6 bases). This CDR3 spans 15 amino acids. V dropped 5 bases and J dropped 0 bases, with 11 bases sitting between them. CDR1 PRHDT and CDR2 FYEKMQ come from the germline V gene (reference sequence). CDR3 sequence reads: CASSQQGYSGNTIYF. The CDR3 DNA reads as TGTGCCAGCAGCCAACAGGGATACTCTGGAAACACCATATATTTT.

The chain joins TRBV18 to TRBJ2-7; perhaps TRBD1 as D (7 bases). The CDR3 loop spans 15 amino acids. Deletions cut 6 bases from V and 2 bases from J, with 17 bases between. Germline CDR1 and CDR2: KGHSH and LQKENI. The CDR3 region has the DNA TGTGCCAGCTCCCAAGGCGGGACAGTGACCTACGAGCAGTACTTC. It specifies CASSQGGTVTYEQYF.

V is TRBV4-1 and J is TRBJ1-4, with 7 bases identical to TRBD1. V shed 1 base, J shed 8 bases, and the junction held 10 bases outside the gene matches. Germline V CDR1 and CDR2: MGHRA, YSYEKL. The CDR3 has 16 amino acids. CDR3: CASSQVTGAAKEKLFF. CDR3 nucleotides: TGCGCCAGCAGCCAAGTTACAGGGGCGGCCAAAGAAAAACTGTTTTTT.

The chain employs TRBV3-1 (or the pseudogene TRBV3-2) and TRBJ2-1; 7 nucleotides align to TRBD1. This CDR3 region has 15 residues. The V and J ends lost 4 bases and 9 bases, in that order; junction bases with no gene match: 12. The germline V gene encodes CDR1 LGHDT and CDR2 YNNKEL (reference sequence). The CDR3 DNA reads TGTGCCAGCAGCCCATTGACAGGGTTGGAAGGTGAGCAGTTCTTC. This translates into CASSPLTGLEGEQFF.

The chain couples TRBV27 to TRBJ1-1; D might be TRBD1 (5 bases). There are 15 residues in the CDR3. Germline V lookup: CDR1 MNHEY, CDR2 SMNVEV (reference sequence). Trimming pared 5 bases from V and 2 bases from J, leaving 15 bases between. CDR3 DNA sequence: TGTGCCAGCAGTCTGCTTGTGGGGACTAACACTGAAGCTTTCTTT. This codes for CASSLLVGTNTEAFF.

This clone appeared a single time. The V gene is TRBV11-2, the J gene TRBJ1-6, with TRBD1 as a possible D gene (6 bases). V was cut by 6 bases and J by 8 bases, with 17 bases left in between. The CDR3 is 15 residues long. The germline V gene has CDR1 SGHAT and CDR2 FQNNGV. As DNA, the CDR3 is TGTGCCAGCAGGACCCTACAGGGTTACCATTCACCCCTCCACTTT. Translating it yields CASRTLQGYHSPLHF. Full variable domain (missing parts from reference TRBV11-2 and TRBJ1-6): EAGVAQSPRYKIIEKRQSVAFWCNPISGHATLYWYQQILGQGPKLLIQFQNNGVVDDSQLPKDRFSAERLKGVDSTLKIQPAKLEDSAVYLCASRTLQGYHSPLHFGNGTRLTVT.

This clone was counted only a few times. The gene calls are TRBV5-1 and TRBJ1-1; possibly TRBD1 for D (6 bases). Germline lookup yields CDR1 SGHRS and CDR2 YFSETQ. Deletions cut 4 bases from V and 1 base from J, with 20 bases between. The CDR3 has 17 amino acids. CDR3 nucleotides: TGCGCCAGCAGCCCCACGATTGGACAGCTGGAGAACACTGAAGCTTTCTTT. This encodes CASSPTIGQLENTEAFF.

The chain carries TRBV5-1 and TRBJ2-2; 7 bases match TRBD2. V shed 2 bases, J shed 4 bases, and the junction held 2 bases outside the gene matches. The CDR3 has 14 amino acids. The germline V gene encodes CDR1 SGHRS and CDR2 YFSETQ. CDR3 coding DNA: TGCGCCAGCAGCTTAAGGGAGGGCACCGGGGAGCTGTTTTTT. Its protein is CASSLREGTGELFF.

The chain has TRBV27 and TRBJ2-2; TRBD2 agrees at 7 bases. The CDR3 is 16 residues long. Germline CDR1 reads MNHEY; CDR2 reads SMNVEV (reference sequence). V trimming: 5 bases; J trimming: 4 bases; junction bases outside the gene matches: 10. The CDR3 sequence: CASSPHRGVTTGELFF. CDR3 DNA sequence: TGTGCCAGCAGTCCACACCGGGGGGTCACCACCGGGGAGCTGTTTTTT.

The J gene is TRBJ1-1, the V gene TRBV9, with D unresolved. The germline CDR1 and CDR2 sequences are SGDLS and YYNGEE. There are 12 residues in the CDR3. V lost 0 bases, J lost 7 bases, and 7 bases lay in between. In nucleotides, the CDR3 is TGTGCCAGCAGCGTAGGGGCGGGTGAAGCTTTCTTT. Translated: CASSVGAGEAFF.

The chain combines TRBV13 with TRBJ2-5; TRBD2 matches 12 bases. The J segment lost 5 bases and the V segment lost 7 bases, leaving 11 bases of the junction unmatched. Germline loops: CDR1 PRHDT, CDR2 FYEKMQ (reference sequence). This CDR3 contains 16 residues. DNA for the CDR3: TGTGCCAGCACCCAAGGGACTAGCGGGTCCAGTGAGACCCAGTACTTC. Protein: CASTQGTSGSSETQYF.

V gene TRBV11-2 combines with J gene TRBJ2-7, with 7 bases that match TRBD1. Germline CDR1 SGHAT, CDR2 FQNNGV. V lost 5 bases and J lost 5; bases outside the gene matches: 3. The CDR3 spans 12 residues. Written as DNA, the CDR3 is TGTGCCAGCAGCCGACAGGGCCACGAGCAGTACTTC. It specifies CASSRQGHEQYF.

CDR3 sequence: CASSLDRLAEAFF. CDR3 coding DNA: TGTGCCAGCAGCTTAGATCGCCTAGCGGAGGCGTTCTTC. The V and J genes are TRBV11-2 and TRBJ2-1; TRBD2 agrees at 7 bases. This CDR3 is 13 amino acids long. Trimming removed 0 bases from V and 15 bases from J; junction bases left unmatched: 8. The germline gives CDR1 SGHAT, CDR2 FQNNGV. Complete variable domain (other parts from reference TRBV11-2 and TRBJ2-1): EAGVAQSPRYKIIEKRQSVAFWCNPISGHATLYWYQQILGQGPKLLIQFQNNGVVDDSQLPKDRFSAERLKGVDSTLKIQPAKLEDSAVYLCASSLDRLAEAFFGPGTRLTVL.

This clone was counted between two and nine times. The gene calls are TRBV6-5 and TRBJ1-2; no reliable D call. V lost 5 bases to trimming and J lost 2 bases, with 6 bases between them. The germline V gene has CDR1 MNHEY and CDR2 SVGAGI. The length of the CDR3 is 12 residues. The CDR3 spells CASSNGNYGYTF. The CDR3 bases are TGTGCCAGCAGTAACGGGAACTATGGCTACACCTTC.

CDR3 residues: CASMRRGNNEQFF. The CDR3 region has the DNA TGTGCCAGTATGCGACGGGGGAACAATGAGCAGTTCTTC. The V and J genes are TRBV19 and TRBJ2-1, with D perhaps TRBD2 (6 bases). Trimming took off 7 bases at V and 5 bases at J, with 12 bases between the two ends. CDR1 is LNHDA, CDR2 SQIVND, per germline (reference sequence). CDR3 length: 13 amino acids.

The chain joins TRBV3-1 (or the pseudogene TRBV3-2) to TRBJ2-6; D call uncertain. Germline V CDR1 and CDR2: LGHDT, YNNKEL (reference sequence). This CDR3 has 17 residues. V lost 0 bases and J lost 0, with 9 bases in between. The DNA of the CDR3 is TGTGCCAGCAGCCAAGAATCCGGTCACTCTGGGGCCAACGTCCTGACTTTC. This codes for CASSQESGHSGANVLTF.